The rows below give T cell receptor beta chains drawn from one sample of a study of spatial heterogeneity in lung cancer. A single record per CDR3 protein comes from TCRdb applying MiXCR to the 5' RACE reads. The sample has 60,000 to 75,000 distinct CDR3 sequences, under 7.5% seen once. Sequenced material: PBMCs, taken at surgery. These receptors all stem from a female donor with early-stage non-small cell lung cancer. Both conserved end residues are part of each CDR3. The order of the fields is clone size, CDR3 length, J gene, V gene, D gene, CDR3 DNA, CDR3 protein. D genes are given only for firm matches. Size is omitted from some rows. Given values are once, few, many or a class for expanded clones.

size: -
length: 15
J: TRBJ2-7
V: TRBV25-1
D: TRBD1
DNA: TGTGCCAGCTCTGACAGGGGTAGAGCAGGCTACGAGCAGTACTTC
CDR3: CASSDRGRAGYEQYF

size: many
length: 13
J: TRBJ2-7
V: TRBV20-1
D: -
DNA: TGCAGTGCTCTTCGGACAGAGCCTTACGAGCAGTACTTC
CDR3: CSALRTEPYEQYF

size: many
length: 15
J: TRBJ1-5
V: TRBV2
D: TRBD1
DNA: TGTGCCAGCAGGGAGAGGACAGGGGGAAATCAGCCCCAGCATTTT
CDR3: CASRERTGGNQPQHF

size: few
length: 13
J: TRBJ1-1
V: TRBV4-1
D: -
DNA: TGCGCCAGCAGCCAAGAGACCAGTTACAAAGCTTTCTTT
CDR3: CASSQETSYKAFF

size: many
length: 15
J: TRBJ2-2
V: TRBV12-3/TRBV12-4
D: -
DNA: TGTGCCAGCAGTTTAAGGGACACCCCCACCGGGGAGCTGTTTTTT
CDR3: CASSLRDTPTGELFF

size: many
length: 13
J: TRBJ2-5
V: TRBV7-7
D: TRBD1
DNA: TGTGCCAGCAGCAACGACAGGGTTGAGACCCAGTACTTC
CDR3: CASSNDRVETQYF

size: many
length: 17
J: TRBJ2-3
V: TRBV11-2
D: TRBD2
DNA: TGTGCCAGCAGCGCGCCGCTAGCGGGAGGTACCACAGATACGCAGTATTTT
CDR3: CASSAPLAGGTTDTQYF

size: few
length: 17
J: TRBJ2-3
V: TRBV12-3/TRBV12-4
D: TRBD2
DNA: TGTGCCAGCAGTCGGGGAATAACGGGACTAAAAACAGATACGCAGTATTTT
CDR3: CASSRGITGLKTDTQYF

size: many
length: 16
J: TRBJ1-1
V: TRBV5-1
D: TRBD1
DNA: TGCGCCAGCAGCTTGGCTTCCAGGGGGGACCTCACTGAAGCTTTCTTT
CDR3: CASSLASRGDLTEAFF

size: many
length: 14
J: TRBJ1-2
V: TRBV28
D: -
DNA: TGTGCCAGCAGACGACTGAATCCTAGCTATGGCTACACCTTC
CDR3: CASRRLNPSYGYTF

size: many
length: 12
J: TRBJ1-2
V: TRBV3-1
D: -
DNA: TGTGCCAGCAGCCTCGACCTCTATGGCTACACCTTC
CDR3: CASSLDLYGYTF

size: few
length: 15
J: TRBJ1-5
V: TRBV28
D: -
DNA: TGTGCCAGCAGGGACAGAGGGGTTGGCAATCAGCCCCAGCATTTT
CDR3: CASRDRGVGNQPQHF

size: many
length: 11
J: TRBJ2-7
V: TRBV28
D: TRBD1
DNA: TGTGCCAGCAGCTCCGGGACAGCCCCTGGATTC
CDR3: CASSSGTAPGF

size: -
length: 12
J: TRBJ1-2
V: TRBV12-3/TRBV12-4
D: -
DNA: TGTGCCAGCAGTACGGTTAACTATGGCTACACCTTC
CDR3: CASSTVNYGYTF

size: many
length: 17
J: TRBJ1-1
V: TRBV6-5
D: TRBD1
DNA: TGTGCCAGCAGTTACTCTTTGGGACAGCAGAGTCCCACTGAAGCTTTCTTT
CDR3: CASSYSLGQQSPTEAFF

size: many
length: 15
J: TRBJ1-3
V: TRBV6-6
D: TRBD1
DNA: TGTGCCAGCAGCCGGGACAGGGTGGCTGGAAACACCATATATTTT
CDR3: CASSRDRVAGNTIYF

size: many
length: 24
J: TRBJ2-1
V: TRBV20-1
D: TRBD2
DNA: TGCAGTGCTAGGGGGCCGCCCCAGGAGGCTAGCGGGGTCCCCGTAACAAGCTCCTACAATGAGCAGTTCTTC
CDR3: CSARGPPQEASGVPVTSSYNEQFF

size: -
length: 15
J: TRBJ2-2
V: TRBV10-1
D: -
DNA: TGCGCCAGCAGTGAGACAGCGCGGAACACCGGGGAGCTGTTTTTT
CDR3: CASSETARNTGELFF

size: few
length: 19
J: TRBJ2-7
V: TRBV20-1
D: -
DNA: TGCAGTGCTAGAAGTACAGGGGCTGGGGTACTAGCGATCTCCTACGAGCAGTACTTC
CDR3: CSARSTGAGVLAISYEQYF

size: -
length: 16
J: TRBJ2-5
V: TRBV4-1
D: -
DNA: TGCGCCAGCAGCCAGGGGACCATTCCTTCCGTTAGACCCCAGTACTTC
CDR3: CASSQGTIPSVRPQYF

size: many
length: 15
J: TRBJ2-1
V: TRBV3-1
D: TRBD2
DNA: TGTGCCAGCAGCCCGACTAGCGGCGATTACAATGAGCAGTTCTTC
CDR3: CASSPTSGDYNEQFF

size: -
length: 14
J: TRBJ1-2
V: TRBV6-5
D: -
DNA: TGTGCCAGCAGTTACTCGAGGCGGGCAGATGGCTACACCTTC
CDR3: CASSYSRRADGYTF

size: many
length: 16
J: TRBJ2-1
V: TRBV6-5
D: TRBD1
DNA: TGTGCCAGCAGTCCTGACTCCGGGACAGGGCACAATGAGCAGTTCTTC
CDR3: CASSPDSGTGHNEQFF

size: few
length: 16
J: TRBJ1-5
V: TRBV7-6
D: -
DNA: TGTGCCAGCAGGCGAGTGGGTTACGGGGATAATCAGCCCCAGCATTTT
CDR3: CASRRVGYGDNQPQHF